These T cell receptor beta chains were read from a single sample in a study of blood T cell repertoires in COVID-19. Some clones are missing from TCRdb's copy, which holds only in-frame ones; the method was immunoSEQ multiplex PCR. The sample includes under 200,000 clones, approximately 80% seen only once; the top ten take approximately 12%. The sequencing sample was made of PBMCs or T cells enriched from blood (not recorded which). These receptor sequences come from a woman in her sixties who had recovered from COVID-19. Each CDR3 is given with its conserved first and last residue. The D gene is left open where the match is weak. For some rows the clone size is stated as once, few or many, or as a class when expanded; others skip it.

>TRBV30|-|TRBJ2-3|-
TGTGCCTGGAGTCCCGGGATAAATACGCAGTATTTT
CAWSPGINTQYF
>TRBV29-1|-|TRBJ1-3|-
TGCAGCGCCTCCCCAGACTCTGGAAACACCATATATTTT
CSASPDSGNTIYF
>TRBV5-1|-|TRBJ2-7|-
TGCGCCAGCAGCTTGGCTGTCTCTCGCTCCTACGAGCAGTACTTC
CASSLAVSRSYEQYF
>TRBV7-9|TRBD1|TRBJ1-1|-
TGTGCCAGCAGCTTAAATACAGGGGCTGAAGCTTTCTTT
CASSLNTGAEAFF
>TRBV12-3/TRBV12-4|-|TRBJ1-4|-
TGTGCCAGCAGGGGCACAACTAATGAAAAACTGTTTTTT
CASRGTTNEKLFF
>TRBV5-1|-|TRBJ2-2|-
TGCGCCAGCAGCTCCCAGGGCGGCACCGGGGAGCTGTTTTTT
CASSSQGGTGELFF
>TRBV30|-|TRBJ2-2|few
TGTGCCTGGAGCCGGGGCACCGGGGAGCTGTTTTTT
CAWSRGTGELFF
>TRBV5-1|-|TRBJ1-1|-
TGCGCCAGCAGTCTGGGGGGACCGAACACTGAAGCTTTCTTT
CASSLGGPNTEAFF
>TRBV3-1/TRBV3-2|TRBD1|TRBJ1-6|-
TGTGCCAGCAGCCCGACGGGACAGGGTGATTCACCCCTCCACTTT
CASSPTGQGDSPLHF
>TRBV29-1|-|TRBJ1-1|-
TGCAGCGTTGAAGCCGGGGGGGCCACTGAAGCTTTCTTT
CSVEAGGATEAFF
>TRBV19|-|TRBJ1-2|-
TGTGCCAGTAGTAGTCGGGGGGACTATGGCTACACCTTC
CASSSRGDYGYTF
>TRBV5-1|TRBD1|TRBJ2-5|-
TGCGCCAGCAGCCCGACAGGGGAAGAGACCCAGTACTTC
CASSPTGEETQYF
>TRBV30|-|TRBJ1-1|-
TGTGCCTGGAGTATCGGAGGTTTCACTGAAGCTTTCTTT
CAWSIGGFTEAFF
>TRBV24-1|-|TRBJ2-2|-
TGTGCCACCAGTGGCGGGATGAACACCGGGGAGCTGTTTTTT
CATSGGMNTGELFF
>TRBV5-1|-|TRBJ2-2|-
TGCGCCAGCCAGGGAACCGGCGGGGAGCTGTTTTTT
CASQGTGGELFF
>TRBV7-8|-|TRBJ1-1|-
TGTGCCAGCAGCACCGGAGGGTTGAACACTGAAGCTTTCTTT
CASSTGGLNTEAFF
>TRBV9|TRBD1|TRBJ1-3|-
TGTGCCAGCAGCGTAGCGCCGGGACAGGGCTCTGGAAACACCATATATTTT
CASSVAPGQGSGNTIYF
>TRBV4-2|TRBD1|TRBJ1-4|-
TGTGCCAGCAGCCAAGTCCGGACAGGGGGGCGAGAAAAACTGTTTTTT
CASSQVRTGGREKLFF
>TRBV10-3|-|TRBJ1-2|-
TGTGCCATCAGTGAGTCGGCGGGGGAAACGCGTGGCTACACCTTC
CAISESAGETRGYTF
>TRBV29-1|-|TRBJ2-2|-
TGCAGCGTCGGGACAATTAGAACCGGGGAGCTGTTTTTT
CSVGTIRTGELFF